This TCR beta chain originates from a study of control samples from healthy donors and cancer patients. This CDR3 comprises 15 residues. Germline-derived CDR1 and CDR2 are LGHNA and YSLEER. V lost 0 bases and J lost 13, with 19 bases in between. Generated by immunoSEQ multiplex PCR, the TCRdb table keeps only in-frame clones and is missing some. The table records 85,000 to 90,000 clones, more than 75% of them present only once. This clone appeared once. Sequencing was carried out using blood. The rearrangement links TRBV4-3 to TRBJ2-1; D is unresolved. The receptor's source is a woman between 40 and 55 years old in good health. This CDR3 is CASSQDRSGWQGQFF. The CDR3 DNA reads TGCGCCAGCAGCCAAGATAGGAGTGGCTGGCAAGGACAGTTCTTC.